Listed below are T cell receptor beta chains from one sample, sequenced in a study of low-dose radiotherapy and immunotherapy resistance in tumors. TCRdb used MiXCR to reprocess the reads, holding one entry per CDR3 protein. The sample holds under 110,000 distinct CDR3 sequences, around 20% seen once. This specimen consisted of PBMCs, obtained after low-dose radiotherapy plus immunotherapy. Receptors were obtained from a male donor with prostate cancer. Each CDR3 is given without its conserved first and last residue.

TRBV18	11	TRBJ1-4	ASSPESRGKLF
TRBV18	17	TRBJ1-1	ASSPLSPPGTGAVTEAF
TRBV5-1	13	TRBJ2-7	ASSLEAGQGGEQY
TRBV10-3	15	TRBJ2-1	AISLGGGASGRNEQF
TRBV6-6	13	TRBJ2-7	ASSEWVAVDYEQY
TRBV30	10	TRBJ2-7	ACSGGSYEQY
TRBV30	8	TRBJ2-1	AWGPHEQF
TRBV13	14	TRBJ2-6	ASTSEGSSGANVLT
TRBV10-3	11	TRBJ2-7	AIGRGENYEQY
TRBV11-2	10	TRBJ1-6	ASSPPYSPLH
TRBV14	13	TRBJ1-6	ASSPLGQPNSPLH
TRBV20-1	10	TRBJ1-4	TAGQGSEKLF
TRBV6-2/TRBV6-3	14	TRBJ2-3	ASSLTGTSSRDTQY
TRBV7-2	10	TRBJ2-7	ASSSRAGEQY
TRBV27	12	TRBJ2-3	ASQAGSGLDTQY
TRBV28	14	TRBJ1-3	ASSFGLRVSGNTIY
TRBV6-6	11	TRBJ2-2	ASMLGEVGELF
TRBV5-1	12	TRBJ1-1	ASSLGGWEAEAF
TRBV20-1	8	TRBJ1-1	SARMTEAF
TRBV7-3	11	TRBJ1-1	ASSFGGRTEAF
TRBV29-1	10	TRBJ2-3	SALVSTDTQY
TRBV20-1	13	TRBJ2-1	SAPSRGGEYKEQF
TRBV28	11	TRBJ1-2	ASSSSTVYGYT
TRBV4-1	14	TRBJ2-2	ASSQSAGINTGELF
TRBV29-1	14	TRBJ1-2	SVESGFRAANYGYT
TRBV6-5	13	TRBJ2-7	ASSYATSGRYEQY
TRBV7-9	11	TRBJ1-1	ASSSQTNTEAF
TRBV4-1	11	TRBJ2-1	ASSQVRDNEQF
TRBV20-1	11	TRBJ2-7	SAPPRGSYEQY
TRBV20-1	9	TRBJ1-4	SGTDNEKLI
TRBV3-1	12	TRBJ2-1	ASSQGAAYNEQF